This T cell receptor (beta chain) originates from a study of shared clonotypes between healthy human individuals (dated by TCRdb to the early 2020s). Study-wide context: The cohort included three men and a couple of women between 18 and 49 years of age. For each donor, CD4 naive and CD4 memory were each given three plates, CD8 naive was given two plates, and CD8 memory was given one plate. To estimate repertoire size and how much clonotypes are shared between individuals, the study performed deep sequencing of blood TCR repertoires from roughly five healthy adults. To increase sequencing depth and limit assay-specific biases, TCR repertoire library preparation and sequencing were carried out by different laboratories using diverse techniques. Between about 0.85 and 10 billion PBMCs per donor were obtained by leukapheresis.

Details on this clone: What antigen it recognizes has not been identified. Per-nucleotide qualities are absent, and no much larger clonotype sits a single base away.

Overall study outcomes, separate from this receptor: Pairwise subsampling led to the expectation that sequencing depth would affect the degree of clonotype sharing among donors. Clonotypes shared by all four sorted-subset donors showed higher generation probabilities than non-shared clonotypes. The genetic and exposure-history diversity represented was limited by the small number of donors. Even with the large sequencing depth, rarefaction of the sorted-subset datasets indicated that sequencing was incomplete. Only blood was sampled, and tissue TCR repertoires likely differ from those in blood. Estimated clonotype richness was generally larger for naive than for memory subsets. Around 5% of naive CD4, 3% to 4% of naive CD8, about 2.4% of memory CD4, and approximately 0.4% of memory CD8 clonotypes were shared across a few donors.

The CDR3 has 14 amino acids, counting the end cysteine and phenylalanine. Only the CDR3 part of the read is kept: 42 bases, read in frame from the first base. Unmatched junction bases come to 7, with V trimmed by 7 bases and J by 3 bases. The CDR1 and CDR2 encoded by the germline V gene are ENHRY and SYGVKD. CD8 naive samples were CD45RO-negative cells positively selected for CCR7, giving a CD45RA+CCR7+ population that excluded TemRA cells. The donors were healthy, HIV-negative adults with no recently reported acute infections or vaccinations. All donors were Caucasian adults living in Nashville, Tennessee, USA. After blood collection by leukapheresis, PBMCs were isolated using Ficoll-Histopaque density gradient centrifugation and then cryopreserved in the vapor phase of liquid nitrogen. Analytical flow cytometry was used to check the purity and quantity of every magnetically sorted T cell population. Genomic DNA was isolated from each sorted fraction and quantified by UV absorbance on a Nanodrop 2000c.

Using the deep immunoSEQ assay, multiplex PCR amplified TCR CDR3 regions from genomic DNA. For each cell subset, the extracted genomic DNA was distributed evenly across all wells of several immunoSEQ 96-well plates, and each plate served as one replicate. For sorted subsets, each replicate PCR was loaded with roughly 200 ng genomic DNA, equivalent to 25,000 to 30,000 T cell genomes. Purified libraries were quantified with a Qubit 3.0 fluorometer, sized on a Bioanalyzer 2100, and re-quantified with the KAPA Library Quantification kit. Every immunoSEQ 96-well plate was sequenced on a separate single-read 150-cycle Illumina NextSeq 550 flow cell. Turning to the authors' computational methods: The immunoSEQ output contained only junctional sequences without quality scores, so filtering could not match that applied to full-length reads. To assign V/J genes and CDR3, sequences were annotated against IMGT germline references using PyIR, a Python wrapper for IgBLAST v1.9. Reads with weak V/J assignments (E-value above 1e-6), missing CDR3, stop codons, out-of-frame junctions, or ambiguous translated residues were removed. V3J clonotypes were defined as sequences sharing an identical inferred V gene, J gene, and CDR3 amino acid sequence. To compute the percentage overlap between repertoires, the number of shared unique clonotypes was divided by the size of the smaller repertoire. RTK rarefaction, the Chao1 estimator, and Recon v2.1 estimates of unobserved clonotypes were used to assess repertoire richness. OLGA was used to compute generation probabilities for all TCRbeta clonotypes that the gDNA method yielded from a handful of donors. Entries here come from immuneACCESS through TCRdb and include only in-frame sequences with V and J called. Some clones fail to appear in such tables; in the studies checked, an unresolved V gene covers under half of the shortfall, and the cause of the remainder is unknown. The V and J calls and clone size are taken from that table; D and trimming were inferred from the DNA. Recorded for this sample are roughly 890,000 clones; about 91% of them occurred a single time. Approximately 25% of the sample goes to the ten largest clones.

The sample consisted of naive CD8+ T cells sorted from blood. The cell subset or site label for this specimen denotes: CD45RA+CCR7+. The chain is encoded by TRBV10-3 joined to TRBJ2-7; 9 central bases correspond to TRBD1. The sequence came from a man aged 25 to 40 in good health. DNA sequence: TGTGCCATCACCGCGGGACAGGGTGACTACGAGCAGTACTTC. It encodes CAITAGQGDYEQYF.